Listed below are T cell receptor beta chains from one sample, sequenced in a study of T-cell reconstitution after alpha-beta-depleted transplantation in children. TCRdb independently ran MiXCR on the PCR reads; one entry per CDR3 protein. The table records approximately 390,000 distinct CDR3 sequences, roughly a tenth of them present only once. Sequences were derived from PBMCs from the stem cell graft donor, sampled from the stem cell graft. The receptors shown here come from a human donor who donated a stem cell graft to a child with acute myeloid leukemia. Both conserved end residues are trimmed from each CDR3.

TRBV6-2/TRBV6-3 | ASRDPGTIDGYT
TRBV20-1 | STTGTSGPYEQY
TRBV9 | ASSRQGDTGELF
TRBV11-2 | ASSPGWQGSGPLH
TRBV5-1 | ASSPGRPGDTQY
TRBV27 | ASSSLTSGYEQY
TRBV27 | ASSLLSGTSYNEQF
TRBV9 | ASSPRMNTEAF
TRBV6-1 | ATLSAKGGLNEQF
TRBV12-5 | ARDLGDRGGKLF
TRBV12-3/TRBV12-4 | ASNEDGHSYEQY
TRBV15 | ATSSPPRGYEQY
TRBV9 | ASSHATRGGSSYNEQF
TRBV27 | ASSKGVGELF
TRBV13 | ASSTPGQVLT
TRBV12-3/TRBV12-4 | ASSSDRGGETQY
TRBV5-1 | ASSPRDSQPQY
TRBV18 | ASSLKQADYGYT
TRBV4-3 | ASSQDRSGRASYEQY
TRBV10-3 | AISESADSNQPQH
TRBV29-1 | SVEGQSNYGYT
TRBV18 | ASSSDRGGYT
TRBV5-1 | ASYEAGADEQF
TRBV7-2 | ASSTTGSGEQY
TRBV2 | ASSGTGGGDTQY